The entry below describes one T cell receptor (beta chain). As yet, its antigen is unknown. The whole isolated RNA underwent reverse transcription, so sequencing captured expressed TCRB transcripts. The data were produced by immunoSEQ multiplex PCR, yet TCRdb's version contains in-frame clones alone and is incomplete. This table has some 330,000 clones, roughly 13% appearing once. The germline CDR1 and CDR2 sequences are SGHNT and YENEEA. V dropped 2 bases and J dropped 4; count of bases not matched to a gene: 8. The CDR3 totals 17 residues. These data are taken from a study of beta chain features in type 1 diabetes. Study-wide results and caveats: Compared to healthy donors, patients appeared to have naive, central memory and Treg TCRB repertoires that were more alike. TCRB CDR3s from Type 1 diabetes patients were moderately but significantly shorter in all four CD4+ subsets. High-TCR-expressing cells could be over-represented by cDNA sequencing.

This receptor was identified in a woman between 18 and 29 years old with type 1 diabetes. The chain joins TRBV11-3 to TRBJ2-5; TRBD2 matches 12 bases. Sample: naive CD4+ T cells from blood. This chain's CDR3 is CASSLSPSGRAGETQYF. CDR3 bases: TGTGCCAGCAGCTTAAGTCCTAGCGGGAGGGCCGGAGAGACCCAGTACTTC.